Each of the 28 T cell receptor beta chains below was sequenced from the same sample in a study of T-cell memory formation after mild COVID-19. TCRdb processed the 5' RACE reads anew with MiXCR; each CDR3 protein has one entry. The sample has approximately 210,000 distinct CDR3 sequences; around 17% are singletons. The sequenced sample was PBMCs or a T cell subset sorted from them (not recorded which). Receptors were obtained from an adult woman who had mild COVID-19 (a few samples of this study predate the infection). Cell type and time point are not known.

This clonotype was recorded a few times. This rearrangement joins TRBV4-3 to TRBJ1-3, with D maybe TRBD1 (5 bases). Germline V CDR1 and CDR2: LGHNA, YSLEER. V lost 0 bases and J 0 bases, leaving 15 bases between the germline ends. The CDR3 spans 18 residues. For the CDR3, the DNA is TGCGCCAGCAGCCAAGATCGGGCAGGGATCAACTCTGGAAACACCATATATTTT. Protein product: CASSQDRAGINSGNTIYF.

This clonotype was found a few times. The V gene is TRBV7-9, the J gene TRBJ2-7; weak D call: TRBD2 (5 bases). This CDR3 is 13 amino acids long. Germline loops: CDR1 SEHNR, CDR2 FQNEAQ (reference sequence). With 1 base removed from V and 6 bases from J, the gap between germline ends came to 10 bases. The CDR3 DNA follows: TGTGCCAGCAGCTTAGAGGCCCGGGGCGAGCAGTACTTC. Its translation is CASSLEARGEQYF.

In this sample, this clonotype turned up many times. The chain links TRBV5-6 to TRBJ2-3, with D unclear. V lost 1 base to trimming and J lost 0 bases, with 3 bases between them. The length of the CDR3 is 13 residues. Germline CDR1 is SGHDT and CDR2 is YYEEEE. CDR3 in amino acids: CASSLPSTDTQYF. The CDR3 coding sequence is TGTGCCAGCAGCTTGCCCAGCACAGATACGCAGTATTTT.

The chain links TRBV24-1 to TRBJ2-3, with TRBD2 as a possible D gene (7 bases). The CDR3 totals 15 residues. Germline V lookup: CDR1 KGHDR, CDR2 SFDVKD. Trimming removed 5 bases at V and 3 bases at J, with 14 bases between. The CDR3 region has the DNA TGTGCCACCAGTGCCGTGGGGGGGCATACAGATACGCAGTATTTT. It yields the protein CATSAVGGHTDTQYF.

The chain recombines TRBV4-1 with TRBJ2-1; possible D gene TRBD2, 6 bases. Per germline, CDR1 MGHRA and CDR2 YSYEKL. The CDR3 has 19 amino acids. V lost 0 bases and J lost 7, with 25 bases in between. Here the CDR3 reads CASSQDTGIGRGRRNEQFF. The CDR3 DNA reads TGCGCCAGCAGCCAAGATACGGGGATCGGGCGGGGCCGTAGGAATGAGCAGTTCTTC.

This chain's CDR3 is CASSPTGNTDTQYF. In DNA form, the CDR3 reads TGTGCCAGCAGCCCGACAGGCAACACAGATACGCAGTATTTT. The V call is TRBV5-5, the J call TRBJ2-3; perhaps TRBD1 as D (6 bases). The CDR3 totals 14 residues. Per the germline V gene, CDR1 is SGHKS and CDR2 is YYEKEE (reference sequence). V was pared by 4 bases and J by 2 bases, with 11 bases between.

This sequence joins TRBV11-2 and TRBJ2-2; D is possibly TRBD1 or TRBD2 (6 bases each). The CDR3 covers 14 residues. From germline, CDR1 is SGHAT and CDR2 FQNNGV. Trimming pared 5 bases from V and 6 bases from J, leaving 13 bases between. DNA for the CDR3: TGTGCCAGCAGCACCGGGGGCAAATCCGGGGAGCTGTTTTTT. Translated, it gives CASSTGGKSGELFF.

The chain has TRBV4-2 and TRBJ2-3; 7 nucleotides line up with TRBD2. This CDR3 has 13 amino acids. V was clipped by 1 base and J by 8 bases; unmatched bases: 3. Germline V gene lookup returns CDR1 LGHNA and CDR2 YNFKEQ. CDR3: CASSQGPGGTQYF. CDR3 DNA: TGTGCCAGCAGCCAAGGGCCGGGAGGTACGCAGTATTTT.

This clonotype turned up a few times. The V and J genes are TRBV3-1 and TRBJ1-5, with no clear D. Trimming took 2 bases from V and 7 from J, leaving 12 bases between them. From germline, CDR1 is LGHDT and CDR2 YNNKEL (reference sequence). The CDR3 covers 14 residues. The CDR3 spells CASSQRMGGQPQHF. For the CDR3, the DNA is TGTGCCAGCAGCCAACGCATGGGAGGGCAGCCCCAGCATTTT.

The chain is built from TRBV7-9 and TRBJ2-1, with D maybe TRBD1 (6 bases). Germline V gene sequence: CDR1 SEHNR, CDR2 FQNEAQ (reference sequence). CDR3 size: 14 residues. The V end was cut by 5 bases, the J end by 7 bases, with 15 bases between. CDR3 in amino acids: CASSHQGSVNEQFF. The CDR3 DNA is TGTGCCAGCAGCCATCAGGGGTCCGTGAATGAGCAGTTCTTC.

This clonotype was found many times. This sequence joins TRBV5-5 and TRBJ2-5; 7 bases line up with TRBD2. CDR3 length: 14 amino acids. J lost 1 base, V lost 5 bases, and 5 bases had no gene match. Germline CDR1 reads SGHKS; CDR2 reads YYEKEE (reference sequence). Written as DNA, the CDR3 is TGTGCCAGCAGTTCAGGACTAGTCCAAGAGACCCAGTACTTC. It is translated as CASSSGLVQETQYF.

The J gene is TRBJ2-3, the V gene TRBV20-1; D possibly corresponds to TRBD2 (6 bases). The CDR3 covers 15 residues. Germline V gene lookup returns CDR1 DFQATT and CDR2 SNEGSKA (reference sequence). Trimming shortened V by 4 bases and J by 2 bases, and 16 bases separated the two germline ends. DNA of the CDR3: TGCAGTGCTACCGTGGGGACTTCCACCACAGATACGCAGTATTTT. Translated: CSATVGTSTTDTQYF.

In this sample, this clonotype turned up many times. CDR3 in DNA: TGTGCCAGCAGCCCCCGGCAGGGCCACACTGAAGCTTTCTTT. Amino acid sequence: CASSPRQGHTEAFF. V and J are TRBV14 and TRBJ1-1; TRBD1 might be the D (5 bases). CDR3 length: 14 amino acids. V was shortened by 4 bases and J by 3 bases, with 12 bases between the two germline ends. Per the germline V gene, CDR1 is SGHDN and CDR2 is FVKESK.

Written as DNA, the CDR3 is TGCAGTAGGTTAAGCGGGGGGGCGGATACGCAGTATTTT. Protein sequence: CSRLSGGADTQYF. This chain joins TRBV20-1 and TRBJ2-3; 10 nucleotides match TRBD2. V lost 8 bases, J lost 6 bases, and 8 bases stayed unmatched. CDR1 and CDR2 (germline): DFQATT, SNEGSKA (reference sequence). The CDR3 loop spans 13 amino acids.

This chain uses TRBV3-1 with TRBJ2-7; D is unresolved. V gave up 4 bases and J gave up 6 bases, with 13 bases separating them. Germline lookup yields CDR1 LGHDT and CDR2 YNNKEL (reference sequence). CDR3 size: 13 residues. The CDR3 nucleotides read TGTGCCAGCAGCCGAGAGGCCTTCCGCGAGCAGTACTTC. Protein: CASSREAFREQYF.

This sequence joins TRBV20-1 and TRBJ1-5; no definite D call. CDR3 length: 15 residues. V was shortened by 0 bases and J by 4 bases, with 13 bases between the two germline ends. Germline assignment: CDR1 DFQATT and CDR2 SNEGSKA (reference sequence). CDR3 sequence: CSARESGLRNQPQHF. The CDR3 DNA follows: TGCAGTGCTAGAGAGTCCGGGCTTCGGAATCAGCCCCAGCATTTT.

This chain joins TRBV12-3 or TRBV12-4 and TRBJ1-1, with 7 bases lining up with TRBD1. The CDR3 totals 15 residues. V dropped 3 bases and J dropped 1; count of bases not matched to a gene: 5. Here the CDR3 reads CASSFFPGGNTEAFF. The CDR3, as DNA: TGTGCCAGCAGTTTTTTTCCAGGGGGGAACACTGAAGCTTTCTTT.

V and J are TRBV4-1 and TRBJ2-5, with 10 bases matching TRBD2. V trimming: 1 base; J trimming: 4 bases; junction bases outside the gene matches: 12. The germline V gene has CDR1 MGHRA and CDR2 YSYEKL. This CDR3 region has 18 residues. CDR3 protein: CASSQVRGSGGIRETQYF. The CDR3 DNA is TGCGCCAGCAGCCAAGTCAGGGGTAGCGGGGGGATCCGAGAGACCCAGTACTTC.

In its sample, this clonotype was seen a few times. The V call is TRBV7-3, the J call TRBJ2-5; weak D call: TRBD1 (5 bases). The V end lost 1 base, the J end lost 0 bases, and 15 bases lay between the germline ends. The CDR3 length is 17 residues. Germline values: CDR1 SGHTA, CDR2 FQGTGA. The DNA for the CDR3 is TGTGCCAGCAGCTTAATGAAAAGAGGACATAACCAAGAGACCCAGTACTTC. Protein sequence: CASSLMKRGHNQETQYF.

The CDR3 coding sequence is TGCAGTGCTCCCCGGGGACTAGCGGGCACAGATACGCAGTATTTT. It is translated as CSAPRGLAGTDTQYF. V usage is TRBV20-1 and J usage is TRBJ2-3; 11 bases fit TRBD2. Germline V gives CDR1 DFQATT, CDR2 SNEGSKA (reference sequence). V was clipped by 5 bases and J by 1 base; unmatched bases: 5. This CDR3 is 15 amino acids long.

At least ten counts were recorded for this clonotype. Here the CDR3 reads CASSLRRVGYTF. CDR3 nucleotides: TGTGCCAGCAGCTTAAGGAGGGTCGGCTACACCTTC. The genes are TRBV7-9 and TRBJ1-2; D is uncertain. There are 12 residues in the CDR3. The germline gives CDR1 SEHNR, CDR2 FQNEAQ (reference sequence). Trimming took off 2 bases at V and 8 bases at J, with 9 bases between the two ends.

The chain joins TRBV2 to TRBJ1-1; D remains ambiguous. CDR1 and CDR2 (germline): SNHLY, FYNNEI. The CDR3 covers 12 residues. Trimming took off 6 bases at V and 4 bases at J, with 9 bases between the two ends. This CDR3 is CASRADFTEAFF. The CDR3 region has the DNA TGTGCCAGCAGGGCGGATTTCACTGAAGCTTTCTTT. Full variable domain (outside the CDR3, taken from reference TRBV2 and TRBJ1-1): EPEVTQTPSHQVTQMGQEVILRCVPISNHLYFYWYRQILGQKVEFLVSFYNNEISEKSEIFDDQFSVERPDGSNFTLKIRSTKLEDSAMYFCASRADFTEAFFGQGTRLTVV.

Only a few counts were recorded for this clonotype. This rearrangement joins TRBV5-1 to TRBJ2-2, with a tentative D call TRBD1 (6 bases). The germline V gene has CDR1 SGHRS and CDR2 YFSETQ. The CDR3 runs 15 residues. V was clipped by 3 bases and J by 0 bases, with 9 bases between them. The CDR3 spells CASSWTDPNTGELFF. The CDR3 DNA follows: TGCGCCAGCAGCTGGACAGATCCGAACACCGGGGAGCTGTTTTTT. The full variable domain, in which reference TRBV5-1 and TRBJ2-2 provide the parts outside the CDR3, is KAGVTQTPRYLIKTRGQQVTLSCSPISGHRSVSWYQQTPGQGLQFLFEYFSETQRNKGNFPGRFSGRQFSNSRSEMNVSTLELGDSALYLCASSWTDPNTGELFFGEGSRLTVL.

In its sample, this clonotype was seen a few times. J is TRBJ1-5 and V is TRBV7-9, with D tentatively TRBD1 (6 bases). CDR3 size: 15 residues. The V gene's germline CDR1 is SEHNR and CDR2 FQNEAQ (reference sequence). Trimming took 5 bases from V and 10 from J, leaving 21 bases between them. The CDR3: CASSRGLGLGGPQHF. In DNA, the CDR3 is TGTGCCAGCAGCCGAGGGCTGGGATTAGGGGGACCCCAGCATTTT.

This clonotype showed up just a few times. This chain links TRBV7-8 with TRBJ2-5; unclear D gene. CDR1 SGHVS and CDR2 FQNEAQ come from the germline V gene. Deletions cut 2 bases from V and 2 bases from J, with 6 bases between. The CDR3 consists of 13 residues. The CDR3 nucleotides read TGTGCCAGCAGCTTAACCAGACAAGAGACCCAGTACTTC. Translating it yields CASSLTRQETQYF.

CDR3 loop: CASSLSKPEADTQYF. As DNA, the CDR3 is TGCGCCAGCAGCTTGTCTAAACCCGAGGCGGATACGCAGTATTTT. The chain has TRBV5-1 and TRBJ2-3, with no clear D. Trimming stripped 1 base from V and 6 bases from J, with 15 bases between. There are 15 residues in the CDR3. Looked up from germline, CDR1 is SGHRS and CDR2 is YFSETQ.

Regarding this clonotype: The junction departs from germline at one end; a sequencing error may be responsible. The chain joins TRBV12-3 or TRBV12-4 to TRBJ1-5; 9 nucleotides match TRBD1. The CDR3 is made up of 16 amino acids. The chain's CDR3 is CASSRDRVAEGQHQHF. CDR3 in DNA: TGTGCCAGCAGTAGGGACAGGGTGGCGGAGGGTCAGCACCAGCATTTT.

The chain has TRBV7-6 and TRBJ2-5; 12 bases map to TRBD2. The V gene end was trimmed by 1 base and the J gene end by 4 bases; junction bases not matched to a gene: 13. This CDR3 is 19 amino acids long. Germline CDR1 reads SGHVS; CDR2 reads FNYEAQ. CDR3 coding DNA: TGTGCCAGCAGCTTAGGGGCTAGCGGGGGGGTATCCCCCAGAGAGACCCAGTACTTC. This sequence encodes CASSLGASGGVSPRETQYF.